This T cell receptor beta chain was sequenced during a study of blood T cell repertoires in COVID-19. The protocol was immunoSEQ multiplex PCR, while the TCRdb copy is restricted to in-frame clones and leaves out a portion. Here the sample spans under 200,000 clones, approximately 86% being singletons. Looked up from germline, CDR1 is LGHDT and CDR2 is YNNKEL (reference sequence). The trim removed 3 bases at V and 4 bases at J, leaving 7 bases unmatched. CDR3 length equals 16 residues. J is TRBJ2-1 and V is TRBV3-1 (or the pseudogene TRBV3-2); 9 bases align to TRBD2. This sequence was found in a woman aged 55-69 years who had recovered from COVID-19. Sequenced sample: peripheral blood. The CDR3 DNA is TGTGCCAGCAGCCATTTAGCGGGGGTCTCGTACAATGAGCAGTTCTTC. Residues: CASSHLAGVSYNEQFF.